Following are 32 T cell receptor beta chains from one sample sequenced in a study of tissue T cells after allogeneic stem cell transplantation (dated 2022 in TCRdb). The receptor library was made with the immunoSEQ multiplex PCR assay. TCRdb's version of the immuneACCESS table is confined to in-frame rearrangements and falls short of the full clone set. An unresolved V gene accounts for under half of the shortfall where checked; the remainder is of unknown origin. A total of about 6,800 clones appear in this sample, around 37% of them only once. The ten largest account for 6% to 7% of the sample. What this sample's time point label stands for: mouse harvest day 14 after allogeneic transplant. Mouse grafts consisting of 10^7 T-cell-depleted bone marrow cells combined with 10^6 splenic CD5+ T cells were administered by tail vein injection. Input material: skin. The receptor source for this set is a female BALB/c mouse given C57BL/6 T cells with graft-versus-host disease after an allogeneic hematopoietic cell transplant.

In regard to this clone: Gene names follow the mouse nomenclature. Coverage ceases 1 residue before the CDR3 finishes, and the germline J gene fills in the end. The chain joins TRBV1 to TRBJ2-5; D remains ambiguous. The V gene lost 1 base and the J gene lost 3 bases, with 8 bases spanning the gap. The germline CDR1 and CDR2 sequences are NSQYPW and LRSPGD (reference sequence). The CDR3 extends over 14 amino acids. CDR3 amino acids: CTCSAVDLQDTQYF. CDR3 DNA (partial): TGCACCTGCAGTGCAGTTGACCTTCAAGACACCCAGTAC.

This clone was detected only a few times. The listed genes are named as in mouse. Read coverage stops 1 residue before the CDR3 terminus; the germline J gene supplies the remainder. This rearrangement joins TRBV13-2 to TRBJ2-7; TRBD2 matches 8 bases. This CDR3 is built from 14 residues. The germline V gene has CDR1 NNHNN and CDR2 SYGAGS (reference sequence). J gave up 5 bases and V 3 bases, and 7 bases lay outside the gene matches. CDR3 amino acids: CASGGLGGADEQYF. The part of the CDR3 DNA that was read is TGTGCCAGCGGTGGGCTGGGGGGCGCGGATGAACAGTAC.

As for this clone: The listed genes are named as in mouse. Read coverage stops 1 residue before the CDR3 terminus; the germline J gene supplies the remainder. This chain connects TRBV13-2 to TRBJ2-7; TRBD2 matches 8 bases. V shed 6 bases and J 4 bases; nucleotides not matched to a gene: 6. The CDR3 extends over 13 amino acids. Per germline, CDR1 NNHNN and CDR2 SYGAGS (reference sequence). The CDR3 loop reads CASAPGLEYEQYF. The covered CDR3 bases are TGTGCCAGCGCTCCGGGACTGGAGTATGAACAGTAC.

This clone was found a few times. The gene names given are mouse names. The CDR3 end is not reached by the read, which stops 1 residue before it; the germline J gene fills it in. The chain employs TRBV22 and TRBJ2-3; the table's D call, TRBD1, was not checked against the DNA. TRBV22 is given as a pseudogene. This CDR3 has 15 residues. The sequenced part of the CDR3 DNA is TGTGCCAGCAGCCGTGACAGGGTTAGTGCAGAAACGCTGTAT. Encoded protein: CASSRDRVSAETLY. The entire CDR3 sequence reads CASSRDRVSAETLYF.

Comments on this clone: Any gene name here is a mouse gene name. The CDR3 is cut off 1 residue early in the read; its end comes from the germline J gene. The chain recombines TRBV16 with TRBJ1-3; D uncertain. CDR3 length: 14 amino acids. V was trimmed by 0 bases and J by 0 bases, leaving 3 bases between them. Germline CDR1 reads SGHSA; CDR2 reads FRNQAP. Incomplete CDR3 DNA: TGTGCAAGCAGCTTAGAAAATTCTGGAAATACGCTCTAT. Encoded protein: CASSLENSGNTLY. The CDR3 in its entirety is CASSLENSGNTLYF.

With respect to this clone: Each gene name is a mouse one. The missing CDR3 end, 1 residue past where the read stops, is filled in from the germline J gene. The chain combines TRBV26 with TRBJ2-3; D remains unclear. V lost 2 bases, J lost 0 bases, and 6 bases lay in between. This CDR3 is 14 amino acids long. The germline gives CDR1 KGHPV, CDR2 FQNQEV (reference sequence). CDR3 amino acids: CASSLTASAETLYF. CDR3 DNA, as far as it was read: TGTGCCAGCAGTCTGACAGCTAGTGCAGAAACGCTGTAT.

This clone is medium-sized (0.01 to 0.1%). Gene labels here are mouse ones. The read ends 1 residue shy of where the CDR3 ends; the end is completed using the germline J gene. The gene calls are TRBV24 and TRBJ2-7; no reliable D call. The CDR3 covers 11 residues. Germline V gene sequence: CDR1 KGHTA, CDR2 FRNEEI. V lost 4 bases to trimming and J lost 1 base, with 2 bases between them. CDR3 bases read: TGTGCCAGCAGTCCGTCCTATGAACAGTAC. Encoded protein: CASSPSYEQY. The complete CDR3 protein is CASSPSYEQYF.

This clone qualifies as medium-sized (0.01 to 0.1%). All gene names here are mouse names. The CDR3 end is not reached by the read, which stops 1 residue before it; the germline J gene fills it in. This sequence joins TRBV26 and TRBJ2-7, with D possibly TRBD1 on 5 matching bases. CDR1 KGHPV and CDR2 FQNQEV come from the germline V gene (reference sequence). This CDR3 comprises 12 residues. The germline V and J ends were trimmed by 2 bases and 4 bases, with 6 bases remaining between them. Partial CDR3 DNA: TGTGCCAGCAGTCTGAAGGGGTATGAACAGTAC. Its translation: CASSLKGYEQY. The full CDR3 sequence reads CASSLKGYEQYF.

A note on this clone: All gene names here are mouse names. The read terminates 1 residue before the CDR3 end, so the remaining end is supplied by the germline J gene. V gene TRBV19 combines with J gene TRBJ2-5, with a possible D match to TRBD1 (7 bases). V was shortened by 1 base and J by 6 bases, with 18 bases between the two germline ends. This CDR3 has 16 residues. The germline V gene encodes CDR1 FNHDT and CDR2 SITEND (reference sequence). The CDR3 here is CASSIRNGKGADTQYF. The sequenced CDR3 bases are TGTGCCAGCAGTATAAGGAATGGGAAGGGGGCGGACACCCAGTAC. Together with reference TRBV19 and TRBJ2-5, the CDR3 gives the full variable domain: GGIITQTPKFLIGQEGQKLTLKCQQNFNHDTMYWYRQDSGKGLRLIYYSITENDLQKGDLSEGYDASREKKSSFSLTVTSAQKNEMAVFLCASSIRNGKGADTQYFGPGTRLLVL.

This clone was picked up a small number of times. Mouse gene names and germline throughout. The read ends 1 residue before the CDR3 terminus; that terminus is restored from the germline J gene. Other DNA sequences in this sample translate to the same CDR3. This chain joins TRBV26 and TRBJ1-4; D uncertain. The germline gives CDR1 KGHPV, CDR2 FQNQEV (reference sequence). The CDR3 covers 12 residues. V was cut by 2 bases and J by 4 bases, with 2 bases left in between. The CDR3 spells CASSLSNERLFF. Partial CDR3 DNA: TGTGCCAGCAGTCTGAGCAACGAAAGATTATTT.

The sample holds a few counts of this clone. Gene names and germline refer to mouse. The CDR3 extends 1 residue past the end of the read, so its final part is completed from the germline J gene. V usage is TRBV4 and J usage is TRBJ1-5, with 7 bases aligning to TRBD1. After removal of 5 bases from V and 3 bases from J, the junction contained 4 bases not matched to a gene. The CDR3 contains 14 residues. The germline CDR1 and CDR2 sequences are LGHDT and YNNKQL (reference sequence). Partial CDR3 DNA: TGTGCCAGCAGCCCGGACAGGCCCAACCAGGCTCCGCTT. Its translation: CASSPDRPNQAPL. The full CDR3 protein is CASSPDRPNQAPLF.

In its sample, this clone ranks as medium-sized. Genes and germline come from the mouse. From the germline J gene comes the end of the CDR3, since the read stops 1 residue before it. The V call is TRBV26, the J call TRBJ1-6; 7 positions match TRBD1. Being an ORF, TRBJ1-6 has a function that is uncertain. The CDR3 runs 13 residues. CDR1 is KGHPV, CDR2 FQNQEV, per germline (reference sequence). Trimming cost V 4 bases and J 10 bases; bases outside gene matches: 4. CDR3 region: CASSQGGGSPLYF. The CDR3 DNA, read in part, is TGTGCCAGCAGTCAAGGGGGCGGATCGCCCCTCTAC.

A few counts support this clone. The gene symbols are mouse symbols. With the read ending 1 residue before the CDR3 end, the germline J gene is used to fill in that end. The chain carries TRBV23 and TRBJ2-3; the table gives TRBD2 as D, unverified against the DNA. The germline gives CDR1 KGHTA, CDR2 FQNQQP. This CDR3 is 14 amino acids long. The CDR3 protein is CSSSRDWAAETLYF. Incomplete CDR3 DNA: TGCTCCAGCAGTCGGGACTGGGCTGCAGAAACGCTGTAT.

This clone was detected only once. Each gene name is a mouse one. Read data end 1 residue before the CDR3 end; the end is taken from the germline J gene. The chain combines TRBV16 with TRBJ2-4; 7 nucleotides align to TRBD1. This CDR3 has 14 amino acids. Germline V CDR1 and CDR2: SGHSA, FRNQAP. V lost 4 bases to trimming and J lost 2 bases; unmatched junction nucleotides: 3. The DNA read from the CDR3 is TGTGCAAGCAGCTCACAGGGGTTTCAAAACACCTTGTAC. It specifies CASSSQGFQNTLY. The CDR3 in full is CASSSQGFQNTLYF.

This clone was seen once. Mouse names are used for the genes. From the germline J gene comes the end of the CDR3, since the read stops 1 residue before it. The chain links TRBV3 to TRBJ2-7; a weak D match, TRBD1 (5 bases). The V gene's germline CDR1 is SNHLY and CDR2 FYNGKV (reference sequence). The CDR3 extends over 12 amino acids. V lost 2 bases, J lost 7 bases, and 9 bases lay in between. The CDR3 sequence is CASSLKGREQYF. CDR3 DNA (partial): TGTGCCAGCAGCTTAAAGGGGAGGGAACAGTAC.

With regard to this clone: Germline and genes here are mouse. The read is 1 residue too short to cover the CDR3 end, so that end is filled in from the germline J gene. The chain has TRBV13-2 and TRBJ2-4; tentatively, D is TRBD2 (6 bases). Trimming cost V 0 bases and J 2 bases, with 7 bases left between them. Germline V lookup: CDR1 NNHNN, CDR2 SYGAGS (reference sequence). This CDR3 spans 14 amino acids. CDR3 residues: CASGDVGVQNTLYF. The part of the CDR3 DNA that was read is TGTGCCAGCGGTGATGTGGGGGTTCAAAACACCTTGTAC.

This clone showed up just a few times. Mouse germline and gene names are used. The CDR3 extends 1 residue past the end of the read, so its final part is completed from the germline J gene. V and J are TRBV26 and TRBJ1-3; a possible D gene is TRBD1 (6 bases). Germline lookup yields CDR1 KGHPV and CDR2 FQNQEV (reference sequence). The CDR3 sequence is 14 residues long. Between the trimmed V and J ends, which lost 2 bases and 1 base, there was a span of 6 bases. This CDR3 is CASSLGTSGNTLYF. The CDR3 bases that were read are TGTGCCAGCAGTCTGGGGACATCTGGAAATACGCTCTAT.

Judged by abundance, this clone is large. The gene symbols are mouse symbols. This chain's CDR3 is CASSLDRSYEQYF. CDR3 DNA (partial): TGTGCCAGCAGCTTGGACAGATCCTATGAACAGTAC. J is TRBJ2-7 and V is TRBV3; TRBD1 is a possible D gene (6 bases). The read ends 1 residue shy of where the CDR3 ends; the end is completed using the germline J gene. CDR1 SNHLY and CDR2 FYNGKV come from the germline V gene (reference sequence). The ends were cut back, 3 bases at V and 1 base at J, with 7 bases in the middle. The CDR3 is 13 amino acids.

Regarding this clone: The genes and germline here are from mouse. The observed sequence ends 1 residue before the CDR3 terminus, with the missing tail filled in from the germline J gene. V usage is TRBV19 and J usage is TRBJ2-3; TRBD1 is a possible D gene (7 bases). This CDR3 is built from 13 residues. Germline CDR1 FNHDT, CDR2 SITEND (reference sequence). Trimming removed 6 bases from V and 1 base from J, with 9 bases in between. The CDR3 sequence is CASTRGGAETLYF. The sequenced part of the CDR3 DNA is TGTGCCAGCACCAGGGGGGGTGCAGAAACGCTGTAT. The full variable domain, with the rest looked up from reference TRBV19 and TRBJ2-3, is GGIITQTPKFLIGQEGQKLTLKCQQNFNHDTMYWYRQDSGKGLRLIYYSITENDLQKGDLSEGYDASREKKSSFSLTVTSAQKNEMAVFLCASTRGGAETLYFGSGTRLTVL.

By sample share, this clone is medium-sized (0.01 to 0.1%). The genes are named according to mouse. The CDR3 is cut off 1 residue early in the read; its end comes from the germline J gene. The V call is TRBV13-2, the J call TRBJ2-1; D gene ambiguous. Trimming left V 2 bases short and J 4 bases short, with 7 bases between. There are 13 residues in the CDR3. Germline V CDR1 and CDR2: NNHNN, SYGAGS (reference sequence). The DNA read from the CDR3 is TGTGCCAGCGGTGAAAGGGATTATGCTGAGCAGTTC. Amino acid sequence: CASGERDYAEQF. The whole CDR3 sequence is CASGERDYAEQFF.

This clone was detected a few times. Any gene name here is a mouse gene name. The CDR3 is cut off 1 residue early in the read; its end comes from the germline J gene. The chain has TRBV13-3 and TRBJ1-1, with D uncertain. Trimming pared 5 bases from V and 0 bases from J, leaving 8 bases between. Germline V gives CDR1 NNHDY, CDR2 SYVADS. The CDR3 has 13 amino acids. The CDR3 sequence is CASSLNANTEVFF. CDR3 bases read: TGTGCCAGCAGCCTCAATGCAAACACAGAAGTCTTC.

By share of the sample, this clone is medium-sized. Here the gene names and germline are mouse. Read coverage stops 1 residue before the CDR3 terminus; the germline J gene supplies the remainder. This rearrangement joins TRBV16 to TRBJ2-1; 9 nucleotides align to TRBD2. Losses at the gene ends were 4 bases for V and 3 bases for J; bases not matched to a gene: 1. The germline gives CDR1 SGHSA, CDR2 FRNQAP. This CDR3 comprises 14 residues. The part of the CDR3 DNA that was read is TGTGCAAGCAGCTCCTGGGGGGGCTATGCTGAGCAGTTC. Translating gives CASSSWGGYAEQF. The CDR3 as a whole reads CASSSWGGYAEQFF.

A few counts support this clone. The germline and genes are mouse ones. CDR3 loop: CTCSADLWGGYAEQFF. The DNA read from the CDR3 is TGCACCTGCAGTGCAGATCTCTGGGGGGGCTATGCTGAGCAGTTC. The rearrangement uses TRBV1 and TRBJ2-1; 9 positions agree with TRBD2. The read ends 1 residue before the CDR3 terminus; that terminus is restored from the germline J gene. Germline V gene lookup returns CDR1 NSQYPW and CDR2 LRSPGD (reference sequence). The trim removed 0 bases at V and 3 bases at J, leaving 3 bases unmatched. The CDR3 is made up of 16 amino acids. The whole variable domain, filled in from reference TRBV1 and TRBJ2-1, reads VTLLEQNPRWRLVPRGQAVNLRCILKNSQYPWMSWYQQDLQKQLQWLFTLRSPGDKEVKSLPGADYLATRVTDTELRLQVANMSQGRTLYCTCSADLWGGYAEQFFGPGTRLTVL.

With regard to this clone: Gene labels here are mouse ones. The read terminates 1 residue ahead of where the CDR3 ends, so the germline J gene completes it. The gene calls are TRBV24 and TRBJ1-4; D is unclear. Germline assignment: CDR1 KGHTA and CDR2 FRNEEI. This CDR3 is built from 12 residues. The V end was cut by 2 bases, the J end by 4 bases, with 2 bases between. CDR3 residues: CASSLSNERLFF. Partial CDR3 DNA: TGTGCCAGCAGTCTGAGCAACGAAAGATTATTT.

A remark on this clone: The germline and genes are mouse ones. From the germline J gene comes the end of the CDR3, since the read stops 1 residue before it. The chain employs TRBV29 and TRBJ1-5, with D possibly being TRBD1 (5 bases). This CDR3 contains 14 residues. V was cut by 3 bases and J by 1 base, with 7 bases left in between. Germline lookup yields CDR1 MSHET and CDR2 SYDVDS. The DNA read from the CDR3 is TGTGCTAGCAGTTTGGGGGGAAACAACCAGGCTCCGCTT. Translation gives CASSLGGNNQAPL. The whole CDR3 protein is CASSLGGNNQAPLF.

This clone was counted a few times. Gene names are the mouse ones. The read ends 1 residue shy of where the CDR3 ends; the end is completed using the germline J gene. The V and J genes are TRBV23 and TRBJ2-3; the table's D call, TRBD1, has no DNA check behind it. CDR1 KGHTA and CDR2 FQNQQP come from the germline V gene. The CDR3 is 14 amino acids. The CDR3 protein is CSSTRDTSAETLYF. The CDR3 bases that were read are TGCTCCAGCACCCGGGACACTAGTGCAGAAACGCTGTAT.

This clone appeared a few times. Here the gene names and germline are mouse. Coverage ceases 1 residue before the CDR3 finishes, and the germline J gene fills in the end. The chain uses TRBV3 and TRBJ1-1; 12 nucleotides align to TRBD1. The CDR3 extends over 15 amino acids. Trimming at V came to 5 bases and at J to 4 bases, leaving 5 bases not matched to a gene. Germline CDR1 and CDR2: SNHLY and FYNGKV (reference sequence). CDR3 DNA (partial): TGTGCCAGCAGCCCGGGACAGGGGGCGGGCACAGAAGTCTTC. It translates to CASSPGQGAGTEVF. The CDR3 reads in full as CASSPGQGAGTEVFF.

Details on this clone: Genes here carry mouse names. Here the CDR3 reads CASSLRDIYEQYF. The sequenced CDR3 bases are TGTGCCAGCAGTCTGAGGGACATCTATGAACAGTAC. The V and J genes are TRBV26 and TRBJ2-7; maybe TRBD1 (6 bases). The CDR3 end is not reached by the read, which stops 1 residue before it; the germline J gene fills it in. This CDR3 is built from 13 residues. With 2 bases removed from V and 3 bases from J, the gap between germline ends came to 8 bases. In germline, CDR1 is KGHPV, CDR2 FQNQEV (reference sequence).

As regards this clone: Gene names are mouse gene names. CDR3 protein: CASSLDSYEQYF. CDR3 DNA (partial): TGTGCCAGCAGCCTCGACAGCTATGAACAGTAC. V and J are TRBV5 and TRBJ2-7; weak D call: TRBD1 (5 bases). The read ends 1 residue before the CDR3 terminus; that terminus is restored from the germline J gene. Germline V gene lookup returns CDR1 LGHNA and CDR2 YNLKQL (reference sequence). Trimming cost V 4 bases and J 3 bases, with 7 bases left between them. CDR3 length: 12 residues.

This clone is medium-sized. Gene names and germline match the mouse. The read terminates 1 residue before the CDR3 end, so the remaining end is supplied by the germline J gene. The chain joins TRBV23 to TRBJ1-3; the table calls TRBD1, which could not be checked here. The CDR3 runs to 15 residues. Germline-derived CDR1 and CDR2 are KGHTA and FQNQQP. The CDR3: CSSSQGTGAGNTLYF. The covered CDR3 bases are TGCTCCAGCAGTCAAGGGACAGGGGCCGGAAATACGCTCTAT.

Note on this clone: Here the gene names and germline are mouse. The DNA ends 1 residue before the CDR3 does, and the rest of the CDR3 is filled in from the germline J gene. The V gene is TRBV16, the J gene TRBJ2-5; TRBD2 matches 10 bases. The CDR3 is made up of 15 amino acids. The J segment lost 5 bases and the V segment lost 3 bases, leaving 5 bases of the junction unmatched. Germline CDR1 is SGHSA and CDR2 is FRNQAP. CDR3 residues: CASSFLGGRLDTQYF. The sequenced part of the CDR3 DNA is TGTGCAAGCAGCTTCCTGGGGGGGCGCTTAGACACCCAGTAC.

Concerning this clone itself: All gene names here are mouse names. The read terminates 1 residue ahead of where the CDR3 ends, so the germline J gene completes it. The genes are TRBV26 and TRBJ1-1; D unclear. The length of the CDR3 is 11 residues. Germline V CDR1 and CDR2: KGHPV, FQNQEV (reference sequence). V was pared by 2 bases and J by 4 bases, with 2 bases between. The CDR3 sequence is CASSLTTEVFF. Incomplete CDR3 DNA: TGTGCCAGCAGTCTGACCACAGAAGTCTTC.